The clone carrying this T cell receptor beta chain was counted at least ten times. Its antigen remains unidentified. This CDR3 comprises 17 residues. In germline, CDR1 is SGHTA, CDR2 FQGNSA. V lost 4 bases and J lost 10, with 23 bases in between. Profiling relied on immunoSEQ multiplex PCR, and the TCRdb table lists in-frame clones only, not all of them. Of around 270,000 clones in the sample, around 85% were seen once. These data originate in a study of Ad26.COV2.S vaccination and SARS-CoV-2 variants. Treatment meaning: roughly 18 received Ad26.COV2.S at low or high dose, single or two shots; roughly five received placebo; per-sample allocation not given. Specimen acquisition occurred on day 63 following the initial vaccine or placebo injection. This Boston cohort included adults aged 18-55 years. The shot given was an Ad26 vector that makes Wuhan-strain SARS-CoV-2 spike. Notes on the study in general: Recipients of vaccine and of placebo showed similar breadth of their non-spike TCR repertoires. Individuals receiving vaccine had higher spike-specific TCR breadth than placebo recipients did.

The clonotype originates from a person aged 18-60 years who received the Ad26.COV2.S COVID-19 vaccine or a placebo. The V gene is TRBV7-2, the J gene TRBJ1-6, with D uncertain. The sequences come from peripheral blood, collected in a trial of Ad26.COV2.S vaccine versus placebo. The CDR3 sequence is CASSSILSAGIPSPLHF. CDR3 DNA: TGTGCCAGCAGCTCCATTTTATCGGCAGGAATACCATCACCCCTCCACTTT.